This entry lists 3 T cell receptor beta chains sequenced from one sample in a study of cytomegalovirus exposure and HLA in healthy donors. Measured with immunoSEQ multiplex PCR; TCRdb has only the in-frame clones, and not every one. The data hold approximately 300,000 clones, with about nine tenths observed a single time. The sample was PBMCs. The receptors originated from a woman under 30 in good health and CMV-seronegative.

V is TRBV4-2 and J is TRBJ2-1, with D perhaps matching TRBD2 (6 bases). Germline CDR1 LGHNA, CDR2 YNFKEQ. Trimming stripped 0 bases from V and 4 bases from J, with 13 bases between. The CDR3 totals 16 residues. The CDR3 nucleotides are TGTGCCAGCAGCCAAGATGAGGGAGGAGGGTACAATGAGCAGTTCTTC. As protein: CASSQDEGGGYNEQFF.

The V call is TRBV28, the J call TRBJ2-7, with 7 positions matching TRBD1. The CDR3 contains 19 residues. Losses at the gene ends were 4 bases for V and 4 bases for J; bases not matched to a gene: 22. The germline V gene encodes CDR1 MDHEN and CDR2 SYDVKM. CDR3 loop: CASSSILGVAGGLLYEQYF. The CDR3 DNA follows: TGTGCCAGCAGTTCCATTTTAGGTGTAGCAGGGGGTTTGTTGTACGAGCAGTACTTC. The variable domain in full, completed from reference TRBV28 and TRBJ2-7, reads DVKVTQSSRYLVKRTGEKVFLECVQDMDHENMFWYRQDPGLGLRLIYFSYDVKMKEKGDIPEGYSVSREKKERFSLILESASTNQTSMYLCASSSILGVAGGLLYEQYFGPGTRLTVT.

The rearrangement links TRBV18 to TRBJ1-5; no clear D gene. V gave up 4 bases and J gave up 4 bases, with 11 bases separating them. This CDR3 is 14 amino acids long. Per the germline V gene, CDR1 is KGHSH and CDR2 is LQKENI. The DNA for the CDR3 is TGTGCCAGCTCACTGGCGGCAACGAATCAGCCCCAGCATTTT. Translation gives CASSLAATNQPQHF.